This is a list of T cell receptor beta chains from one sample in a study of blood T cell repertoires in COVID-19. Assay: immunoSEQ multiplex PCR; the TCRdb copy retains only in-frame clones and omits some. The sample includes approximately 60,000 clones, about four fifths of them seen just once. Sequenced sample: peripheral blood. The receptors here all came from a woman older than 75 with acute or convalescent COVID-19. The CDR3 runs from the conserved cysteine through the conserved F or W. Fields, in order: V gene, clone size, D gene, J gene, CDR3 DNA, CDR3 protein. The D gene is left open where the match is weak. Clone size, where shown, is once, few, many, or a class for clones that have expanded.

>TRBV9|NA|NA|TRBJ1-2
TGTGCCAGCATTCGCAGGGATGGCTACACCTTC
CASIRRDGYTF
>TRBV6-5|NA|TRBD1|TRBJ1-2
TGTGCCAGCAGTTACTCGACAGGGCATGGCTACACCTTC
CASSYSTGHGYTF
>TRBV11-2|NA|TRBD2|TRBJ2-6
TGTGCCAGCAGCTTTACGCGGGGGGGATTTACTGGGGCCAACGTCCTGACTTTC
CASSFTRGGFTGANVLTF
>TRBV5-1|NA|NA|TRBJ2-6
TGCGCCAGCAGCTTGGAGGGGACACGCTCTGGGGCCAACGTCCTGACTTTC
CASSLEGTRSGANVLTF
>TRBV21-1|NA|NA|TRBJ2-7
TGTGCCAGCAGCCTTGGGACTGGCTCCTACGAGCAGTACTTC
CASSLGTGSYEQYF
>TRBV12-5|NA|TRBD1|TRBJ2-5
TGTGCTAGTGGTCCAGACAGGGGAGAGACCCAGTACTTC
CASGPDRGETQYF
>TRBV21-1|NA|NA|TRBJ2-7
TGTGCCAGCAGCACTAGACGGGACATCTCCTACGAGCAGTACTTC
CASSTRRDISYEQYF
>TRBV9|NA|TRBD2|TRBJ2-1
TGTGCCAGCAGCACGGGACTAGCGGGAGCTCTGGCTGAGCAGTTCTTC
CASSTGLAGALAEQFF
>TRBV7-2|NA|TRBD1|TRBJ2-2
TGTGCCAGCAGCTTAGGGCAGGGGGACACCGGGGAGCTGTTTTTT
CASSLGQGDTGELFF
>TRBV19|once|TRBD1|TRBJ1-3
TGTGCCAGTAGTACGCCGCTCGACAGGGCACTATCTGGAAACACCATATATTTT
CASSTPLDRALSGNTIYF
>TRBV19|NA|NA|TRBJ1-5
TGTGCCAGTATCCTAGGGGTCCCCCACCATCAGCCCCAGCATTTT
CASILGVPHHQPQHF
>TRBV7-9|once|TRBD2|TRBJ2-2
TGTGCCAGCAGGCCTAGCGGGGGGCCCCACACCGGGGAGCTGTTTTTT
CASRPSGGPHTGELFF
>TRBV6-2/TRBV6-3|NA|NA|TRBJ2-5
TGTGCCAGCAGTTTCGGGTCCCCGAAGACCCAGTACTTC
CASSFGSPKTQYF
>TRBV19|few|NA|TRBJ1-1
TGTGCCAGTATCCCCCCGGACATGAACACTGAAGCTTTCTTT
CASIPPDMNTEAFF
>TRBV7-2|NA|NA|TRBJ1-1
TGTGCCAGCAGCTTAGTGGCCAGTCCGATGAACACTGAAGCTTTCTTT
CASSLVASPMNTEAFF
>TRBV27|NA|TRBD2|TRBJ2-2
TGTGCCAGCAGTTTACGACTAGCGGGAGGATACACCGGGGAGCTGTTTTTT
CASSLRLAGGYTGELFF
>TRBV7-3|few|NA|TRBJ2-2
TGTGCCAGCAGCCCCATCAGGGGTCCCCGCGGGGAGCTGTTTTTT
CASSPIRGPRGELFF
>TRBV5-1|NA|TRBD2|TRBJ2-1
TGCGCCAGCAGCTTGGAAGTAGCGGGCTACAATGAGCAGTTCTTC
CASSLEVAGYNEQFF
>TRBV6-5|NA|NA|TRBJ1-1
TGTGCCAGCAGTTACGTTTCGCTCGGGGGGACTGAAGCTTTCTTT
CASSYVSLGGTEAFF
>TRBV5-8|once|TRBD1|TRBJ1-3
TGTGCCAGCAGCTCCTACAGGGGGAACTTGAAAAACACCATATATTTT
CASSSYRGNLKNTIYF
>TRBV5-1|NA|TRBD1|TRBJ2-5
TGCGCCAGCAGCTTGACAGGGGGGCCCCAAGAGACCCAGTACTTC
CASSLTGGPQETQYF
>TRBV19|NA|NA|TRBJ2-5
TGTGCCAGTAGTATCGGGGGATACCAAGAGACCCAGTACTTC
CASSIGGYQETQYF
>TRBV5-6|few|NA|TRBJ1-2
TGTGCCAGCAGCTCCGACGGGACACGGGTATCTTATGGCTACACCTTC
CASSSDGTRVSYGYTF
>TRBV30|NA|NA|TRBJ1-1
TGTGCCTGGAGTGGGGGAGTGGGCACTGAAGCTTTCTTT
CAWSGGVGTEAFF
>TRBV30|NA|NA|TRBJ1-1
TGTGCCTGGAGCGGCGGGGGCGCGGGCACTGAAGCTTTCTTT
CAWSGGGAGTEAFF
>TRBV3-1/TRBV3-2|NA|NA|TRBJ1-1
TGTGCCAGCAGCCAAGGGGGGCGCGAGCCTATGAACACTGAAGCTTTCTTT
CASSQGGREPMNTEAFF
>TRBV6-2/TRBV6-3|NA|TRBD1|TRBJ1-2
TGTGCCAGCAGCAACAGGGGCGGCTATGGCTACACCTTC
CASSNRGGYGYTF
>TRBV5-1|few|TRBD1|TRBJ1-1
TGCGCCAGCAGCGCCTCCGGGACAGTGAACACTGAAGCTTTCTTT
CASSASGTVNTEAFF
>TRBV29-1|NA|NA|TRBJ2-7
TGCAGCGTTCGTAGTATCTCCTACGAGCAGTACTTC
CSVRSISYEQYF
>TRBV27|NA|TRBD1|TRBJ2-2
TGTGCCAGCACCGGACAGGGTGGGTTTGGGGAGCTGTTTTTT
CASTGQGGFGELFF
>TRBV7-2|NA|NA|TRBJ1-5
TGTGCCAGCAGCCCATTAGATAGCAATCAGCCCCAGCATTTT
CASSPLDSNQPQHF